The 32 T cell receptor beta chains given below trace back to one sample, sequenced in a study of CD8+CD57+ T cells in acquired aplastic anemia. Investigators profiled TCR beta VDJ and CDR3 from genomic DNA template. TCRdb re-called the reads with MiXCR, one entry per CDR3 protein. The sample yields some 180,000 distinct CDR3 sequences, 45% to 50% seen once. Material: sorted CD4+, CD8+, or CD8+CD57+ T cells (not recorded which) from PBMCs. These receptors were collected from a human donor in good health.

With regard to this clonotype: In this CDR3 the conserved last residue, phenylalanine or tryptophan, is missing, so a read error is likely. This sequence joins TRBV5-3 and TRBJ2-5; TRBD1 matches 7 bases. TRBV5-3 is an open reading frame whose function is uncertain. The CDR3 runs 14 residues. Losses at the gene ends were 8 bases for V and 4 bases for J; bases not matched to a gene: 11. The CDR3 DNA sequence: TGTGCCAGCAGCCGCGACAGGGCAGGAGAGACCCAGTACCTC. Its protein product is CASSRDRAGETQYL.

This clonotype has a count of ten or more. This chain uses TRBV20-1 with TRBJ2-3, with D perhaps matching TRBD1 (6 bases). The CDR3 consists of 16 residues. CDR1 and CDR2 from the germline V gene are DFQATT and SNEGSKA (reference sequence). Trimming left V 3 bases short and J 0 bases short, with 16 bases between. CDR3 nucleotide sequence: TGCAGTGCTAGTCACCGGACAGCGACGAGCACAGATACGCAGTATTTT. The encoded protein is CSASHRTATSTDTQYF.

The chain combines TRBV20-1 with TRBJ2-3; D possibly corresponds to TRBD2 (6 bases). CDR1 is DFQATT, CDR2 SNEGSKA, per germline (reference sequence). With 6 bases removed from V and 0 bases from J, the gap between germline ends came to 16 bases. The CDR3 has 15 residues. Here the CDR3 reads CSARAGLPSTDTQYF. Here the CDR3 DNA reads TGCAGTGCCCGAGCCGGACTACCTAGCACAGATACGCAGTATTTT.

This clonotype was detected only a few times. The J gene is TRBJ2-7, the V gene TRBV2, with D unresolved. This CDR3 is built from 14 residues. CDR1 and CDR2 from the germline V gene are SNHLY and FYNNEI. With 6 bases removed from V and 0 bases from J, the gap between germline ends came to 12 bases. The CDR3 DNA follows: TGTGCCAGCAGCTCCGGGTCTACCTCCTACGAGCAGTACTTC. It codes for CASSSGSTSYEQYF. Variable domain in full (rest from reference TRBV2 and TRBJ2-7): EPEVTQTPSHQVTQMGQEVILRCVPISNHLYFYWYRQILGQKVEFLVSFYNNEISEKSEIFDDQFSVERPDGSNFTLKIRSTKLEDSAMYFCASSSGSTSYEQYFGPGTRLTVT.

The J gene is TRBJ1-1, the V gene TRBV12-3 or TRBV12-4; 11 bases map to TRBD1. The CDR3 runs to 17 residues. V shed 3 bases and J 5 bases; nucleotides not matched to a gene: 11. CDR3 DNA: TGTGCCAGCAGTTTGGGGCCTGGACAGGGGGCGGGTACTGAAGCTTTCTTT. Protein product: CASSLGPGQGAGTEAFF.

In the case of this clonotype: Given a much more abundant clone one base away, this may be a read error. The V and J genes are TRBV7-9 and TRBJ1-3; 10 positions agree with TRBD1. Germline V lookup: CDR1 SEHNR, CDR2 FQNEAQ (reference sequence). The CDR3 extends over 15 amino acids. V was clipped by 4 bases and J by 5 bases; unmatched bases: 5. Written as DNA, the CDR3 is TGTGCCAGCAGCTCGACAGGGGGCTTTAGAAACACCATATATTTT. Translating gives CASSSTGGFRNTIYF. Together with reference TRBV7-9 and TRBJ1-3, the CDR3 gives the full variable domain: DTGVSQNPRHKITKRGQNVTFRCDPISEHNRLYWYRQTLGQGPEFLTYFQNEAQLEKSRLLSDRFSAERPKGSFSTLEIQRTEQGDSAMYLCASSSTGGFRNTIYFGEGSWLTVV.

This clonotype was observed many times. The chain is built from TRBV11-1 and TRBJ1-6; 8 nucleotides match TRBD1. The CDR3 has 14 amino acids. V shed 1 base and J 9 bases; nucleotides not matched to a gene: 2. The germline V gene has CDR1 SGHAT and CDR2 FQDESV (reference sequence). The CDR3 loop is CASSLGDRGSPLHF. The CDR3 coding sequence is TGTGCCAGCAGCTTAGGAGACAGGGGTTCACCCCTCCACTTT.

V usage is TRBV18 and J usage is TRBJ2-2; no clear D gene. V was shortened by 3 bases and J by 6 bases, with 11 bases between the two germline ends. This CDR3 has 14 amino acids. The germline V gene has CDR1 KGHSH and CDR2 LQKENI. The CDR3 reads CASSPRPEAGELFF. For the CDR3, the DNA is TGTGCCAGCTCACCTAGACCTGAGGCCGGGGAGCTGTTTTTT.

The chain uses TRBV19 and TRBJ1-5, with D possibly being TRBD1 (6 bases). The CDR3 has 15 residues. Germline-derived CDR1 and CDR2 are LNHDA and SQIVND (reference sequence). V gave up 9 bases and J gave up 0 bases, with 15 bases separating them. The CDR3 protein is CASMDSRYSNQPQHF. The CDR3 nucleotides are TGTGCCAGCATGGACAGCCGCTATAGCAATCAGCCCCAGCATTTT.

This rearrangement joins TRBV10-3 to TRBJ2-7; 7 bases map to TRBD1. The CDR3 runs 11 residues. The V gene's germline CDR1 is ENHRY and CDR2 SYGVKD. The CDR3 DNA reads TGTGCCTCAGCACAGGGGTACGAGCGGTACGTC. Its translation: CASAQGYERYV.

This clonotype was observed a single time. The genes are TRBV10-3 and TRBJ2-2; D is ambiguous. Germline values: CDR1 ENHRY, CDR2 SYGVKD. V gave up 4 bases and J gave up 4 bases, with 1 base separating them. This CDR3 comprises 11 residues. The CDR3 spells CAISGTGELFF. Here the CDR3 DNA reads TGTGCCATCAGTGGCACCGGGGAGCTGTTTTTT.

The V gene is TRBV11-1, the J gene TRBJ2-3; TRBD2 aligns across 7 bases. Germline CDR1 reads SGHAT; CDR2 reads FQDESV (reference sequence). The J segment lost 4 bases and the V segment lost 5 bases, leaving 12 bases of the junction unmatched. The length of the CDR3 is 16 residues. CDR3 residues: CASSTSGVAFADTQYF. CDR3 DNA sequence: TGTGCCAGCAGCACGAGCGGGGTTGCATTCGCAGATACGCAGTATTTT.

This clonotype was counted many times. The CDR3 nucleotides read TGCGCCAGCGGACGGGGGACGAACACCGGGGAGCTGTTTTTT. Its protein is CASGRGTNTGELFF. The V and J genes are TRBV4-1 and TRBJ2-2, with D perhaps matching TRBD2 (6 bases). Germline V CDR1 and CDR2: MGHRA, YSYEKL. The CDR3 consists of 14 residues. Trimming removed 8 bases at V and 0 bases at J, with 10 bases between.

This clonotype has ten or more counts. The CDR3 here is CASSVGAGVGETQYF. For the CDR3, the DNA is TGTGCCAGCAGCGTAGGGGCGGGAGTCGGGGAGACCCAGTACTTC. The chain uses TRBV9 and TRBJ2-5, with 7 bases lining up with TRBD2. Germline assignment: CDR1 SGDLS and CDR2 YYNGEE. This CDR3 region has 15 residues. After removal of 0 bases from V and 5 bases from J, the junction contained 7 bases not matched to a gene. Using reference TRBV9 and TRBJ2-5 for the parts outside the CDR3, the full variable domain is DSGVTQTPKHLITATGQRVTLRCSPRSGDLSVYWYQQSLDQGLQFLIQYYNGEERAKGNILERFSAQQFPDLHSELNLSSLELGDSALYFCASSVGAGVGETQYFGPGTRLLVL.

Points on this clonotype: The junction shows a germline mismatch at one end, possibly a read error. This chain links TRBV19 with TRBJ1-3; D is unresolved. The CDR3 loop spans 13 amino acids. Per the germline V gene, CDR1 is LNHDA and CDR2 is SQIVND (reference sequence). CDR3 coding DNA: TGTGCCTGTAGTTGGGTATCGGGAAACATCATATATTTT. It is translated as CACSWVSGNIIYF.

The table lists this clonotype with a few counts. V usage is TRBV10-3 and J usage is TRBJ1-4; D gene uncertain. The CDR3 is made up of 16 amino acids. The germline V and J ends were trimmed by 0 bases and 3 bases, with 11 bases remaining between them. Per germline, CDR1 ENHRY and CDR2 SYGVKD. The CDR3 DNA follows: TGTGCCATCAGTGAGTCGGTTGACATCTCTAATGAAAAACTGTTTTTT. Its protein is CAISESVDISNEKLFF.

This clonotype was seen only a few times. This rearrangement joins TRBV11-2 to TRBJ1-3, with D unclear. The CDR3 consists of 16 residues. V gave up 5 bases and J gave up 0 bases, with 14 bases separating them. CDR1 and CDR2 from the germline V gene are SGHAT and FQNNGV. Here the CDR3 reads CASSTPKATSGNTIYF. In nucleotides, the CDR3 is TGTGCCAGCAGCACCCCTAAGGCTACCTCTGGAAACACCATATATTTT.

This clonotype was observed at least ten times. This sequence joins TRBV19 and TRBJ1-2; TRBD1 aligns across 11 bases. Germline V gene data show CDR1 as LNHDA and CDR2 as SQIVND (reference sequence). Unmatched junction bases numbered 2, after V lost 6 bases and J lost 2 bases. The CDR3 totals 14 residues. Written as DNA, the CDR3 is TGTGCCAGTAGCGGGACAGGGGGGAACTATGGCTACACCTTC. Protein sequence: CASSGTGGNYGYTF.

This clonotype was detected only once. The CDR3 nucleotides are TGCGCCAGCAGCCTCGGGACAGGGTTTTCACCCCTCCACTTT. This sequence encodes CASSLGTGFSPLHF. The V call is TRBV5-1, the J call TRBJ1-6; 9 bases agree with TRBD1. Germline V gene sequence: CDR1 SGHRS, CDR2 YFSETQ. Unmatched junction bases numbered 5, after V lost 4 bases and J lost 9 bases. The length of the CDR3 is 14 residues.

The rearrangement joins TRBV19 to TRBJ2-2; 12 bases agree with TRBD2. From germline, CDR1 is LNHDA and CDR2 SQIVND (reference sequence). This CDR3 region has 15 residues. The J segment lost 3 bases and the V segment lost 7 bases, leaving 3 bases of the junction unmatched. CDR3 nucleotide sequence: TGTGCCAGTACTAGCGGGAGGGCAGACACCGGGGAGCTGTTTTTT. It codes for CASTSGRADTGELFF.

This clonotype was picked up many times. Here the CDR3 DNA reads TGTGCCAGCAGCGATCGGTTGGGGGCGGGCGAGCAGTACTTC. Amino acid sequence: CASSDRLGAGEQYF. The chain carries TRBV11-3 and TRBJ2-7, with a possible D match to TRBD1 (6 bases). Germline-derived CDR1 and CDR2 are SGHNT and YENEEA. There are 14 residues in the CDR3. V was cut by 5 bases and J by 6 bases, with 17 bases left in between. The full variable domain, rest sourced from reference TRBV11-3 and TRBJ2-7, is EAGVVQSPRYKIIEKKQPVAFWCNPISGHNTLYWYLQNLGQGPELLIRYENEEAVDDSQLPKDRFSAERLKGVDSTLKIQPAELGDSAVYLCASSDRLGAGEQYFGPGTRLTVT.

The rearrangement uses TRBV20-1 and TRBJ2-5; D might be TRBD1 or TRBD2, each matching 6 bases. The germline V gene encodes CDR1 DFQATT and CDR2 SNEGSKA (reference sequence). This CDR3 is built from 14 residues. Trimming shortened V by 6 bases and J by 5 bases, and 19 bases separated the two germline ends. The CDR3 here is CSARPGAVLETQYF. The CDR3 DNA is TGCAGTGCGAGACCGGGGGCGGTTTTGGAGACCCAGTACTTC.

This clonotype was seen at least ten times. V gene TRBV10-3 combines with J gene TRBJ2-3; D is unresolved. The CDR3 covers 12 residues. Germline CDR1 ENHRY, CDR2 SYGVKD. V lost 4 bases and J lost 4, with 6 bases in between. The CDR3 sequence is CAISAGADTQYF. The CDR3 nucleotides are TGTGCCATCAGTGCAGGTGCAGATACGCAGTATTTT.

Many counts were recorded for this clonotype. The chain uses TRBV12-3 or TRBV12-4 and TRBJ2-1; D gene unclear. The CDR3 runs to 13 residues. Trimming took 3 bases from V and 6 from J, leaving 9 bases between them. The CDR3 nucleotides read TGTGCCAGCAGTTTTATTTCTGGCAATGAGCAGTTCTTC. Protein sequence: CASSFISGNEQFF.

The chain employs TRBV28 and TRBJ2-1; 13 bases agree with TRBD2. Germline V gene sequence: CDR1 MDHEN, CDR2 SYDVKM. The V and J ends lost 7 bases and 4 bases, in that order; junction bases with no gene match: 10. The CDR3 consists of 17 residues. Here the CDR3 DNA reads TGTGCCAGCACTCTCTCGGGACTAGCGGGAAATTACAATGAGCAGTTCTTC. Translating gives CASTLSGLAGNYNEQFF.

For this clonotype: A read error may be the cause here, since a much bigger clone is one base away. Since the CDR3 does not end with the conserved phenylalanine or tryptophan, this likely comes from a read error. The genes are TRBV20-1 and TRBJ1-5; 8 bases agree with TRBD1. This CDR3 is 14 amino acids long. CDR1 DFQATT and CDR2 SNEGSKA come from the germline V gene (reference sequence). V lost 6 bases and J lost 2; bases outside the gene matches: 6. As DNA, the CDR3 is TGCAGTGCCGACAGGGGTGCGGGCAATCAGCCCCAGCATTCT. This translates into CSADRGAGNQPQHS.

This sequence joins TRBV2 and TRBJ2-7; 7 nucleotides agree with TRBD2. The germline V gene encodes CDR1 SNHLY and CDR2 FYNNEI. The CDR3 is 12 amino acids. J lost 7 bases, V lost 7 bases, and 7 bases had no gene match. The CDR3 DNA follows: TGTGCCAGCAAGTTACTAGCGCGAGAGCAGTACTTC. This translates into CASKLLAREQYF.

This clonotype was counted between two and nine times. V usage is TRBV2 and J usage is TRBJ1-2; D uncertain. Germline V gene sequence: CDR1 SNHLY, CDR2 FYNNEI. The ends were cut back, 2 bases at V and 7 bases at J, with 5 bases in the middle. This CDR3 is built from 11 residues. This CDR3 is CASSEILGYTF. DNA for the CDR3: TGTGCCAGCAGTGAAATCCTTGGCTACACCTTC.

This clonotype turned up a few times. The rearrangement joins TRBV18 to TRBJ1-2; D uncertain. V lost 2 bases and J 5 bases, leaving 6 bases between the germline ends. The CDR3 has 12 residues. CDR1 is KGHSH and CDR2 is LQKENI in the germline V gene. CDR3 amino acids: CASSPAGYGYTF. CDR3 sequence (DNA): TGTGCCAGCTCACCAGCCGGGTATGGCTACACCTTC.

This clonotype appeared many times. The chain employs TRBV4-1 and TRBJ2-1, with D hard to call. This CDR3 region has 16 residues. Per the germline V gene, CDR1 is MGHRA and CDR2 is YSYEKL. Trimming shortened V by 2 bases and J by 0 bases, and 11 bases separated the two germline ends. CDR3 sequence reads: CASSQRTASSYNEQFF. The CDR3 nucleotides read TGCGCCAGCAGCCAAAGAACAGCAAGCTCCTACAATGAGCAGTTCTTC.

This clonotype was seen many times. This chain connects TRBV12-3 or TRBV12-4 to TRBJ1-6, with D uncertain. V lost 2 bases, J lost 14 bases, and 13 bases lay in between. The CDR3 consists of 13 residues. CDR3 bases: TGTGCCAGCAGTTTATCGGCGGGTCAGTCCCTCCACTTT. Protein: CASSLSAGQSLHF.

This sequence joins TRBV2 and TRBJ1-5; no firm D call. Looked up from germline, CDR1 is SNHLY and CDR2 is FYNNEI. This CDR3 has 16 residues. With 7 bases removed from V and 11 bases from J, the gap between germline ends came to 27 bases. This CDR3 is CASTRELGGPSVTQHF. The CDR3 DNA reads as TGTGCCAGCACTAGAGAGTTGGGTGGCCCATCGGTTACCCAGCATTTT.